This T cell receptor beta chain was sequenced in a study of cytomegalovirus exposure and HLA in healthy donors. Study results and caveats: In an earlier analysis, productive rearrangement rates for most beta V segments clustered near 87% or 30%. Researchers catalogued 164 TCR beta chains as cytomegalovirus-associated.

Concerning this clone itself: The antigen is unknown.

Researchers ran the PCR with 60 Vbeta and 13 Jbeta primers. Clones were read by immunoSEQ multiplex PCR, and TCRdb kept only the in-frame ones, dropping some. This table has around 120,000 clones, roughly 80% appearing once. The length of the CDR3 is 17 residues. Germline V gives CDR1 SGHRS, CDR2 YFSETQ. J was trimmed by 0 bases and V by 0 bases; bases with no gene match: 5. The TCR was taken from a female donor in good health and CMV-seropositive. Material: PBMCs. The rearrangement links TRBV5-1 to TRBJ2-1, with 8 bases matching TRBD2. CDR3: CASSLGGGRPSYNEQFF. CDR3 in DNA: TGCGCCAGCAGCTTGGGGGGCGGGAGGCCCTCCTACAATGAGCAGTTCTTC.